This entry lists 18 T cell receptor beta chains sequenced from one sample in a study of blood T cell repertoires in COVID-19. The protocol was immunoSEQ multiplex PCR, while the TCRdb copy is restricted to in-frame clones and leaves out a portion. The repertoire holds tens of thousands of clones, with around 92% as singletons. The sample taken for sequencing was peripheral blood. These receptors were collected from a man aged 50 or older with active COVID-19.

This clone has a single count. The rearrangement links TRBV5-1 to TRBJ1-5; no reliable D call. Germline CDR1 is SGHRS and CDR2 is YFSETQ. The germline V and J ends were trimmed by 4 bases and 0 bases, with 17 bases remaining between them. The CDR3 runs 17 residues. This chain's CDR3 is CASSPRGVSSSNQPQHF. CDR3 bases: TGCGCCAGCAGCCCGCGCGGGGTAAGTTCTAGCAATCAGCCCCAGCATTTT.

This clone was detected only a few times. This chain links TRBV19 with TRBJ1-5; TRBD1 might be the D (6 bases). V dropped 8 bases and J dropped 1 base, with 9 bases sitting between them. This CDR3 is 13 amino acids long. Germline V gene sequence: CDR1 LNHDA, CDR2 SQIVND (reference sequence). The CDR3 protein is CASRTVSNQPQHF. Written as DNA, the CDR3 is TGTGCCAGTCGGACAGTGAGCAATCAGCCCCAGCATTTT.

This chain uses TRBV5-1 with TRBJ1-1; the D gene is possibly TRBD1 (6 bases). This CDR3 has 14 residues. The V end was cut by 0 bases, the J end by 1 base, with 7 bases between. Germline-derived CDR1 and CDR2 are SGHRS and YFSETQ. As DNA, the CDR3 is TGCGCCAGCAGCTTGGTAGGGGGGAACACTGAAGCTTTCTTT. Translation: CASSLVGGNTEAFF.

CDR3 coding DNA: TGTGCCAGCAGCTTTGACAGGGGGGCATACGAGCAGTACTTC. It codes for CASSFDRGAYEQYF. The V call is TRBV6-5, the J call TRBJ2-7; 9 bases are a match to TRBD1. Germline V gene data show CDR1 as MNHEY and CDR2 as SVGAGI. With V trimmed by 6 bases and J by 4 bases, 7 bases remained unmatched. The CDR3 runs to 14 residues.

This chain uses TRBV6-5 with TRBJ2-7; D is possibly TRBD1 (5 bases). The germline V and J ends were trimmed by 11 bases and 0 bases, with 14 bases remaining between them. CDR1 MNHEY and CDR2 SVGAGI come from the germline V gene. The CDR3 totals 13 residues. Here the CDR3 reads CAGGRDVSYEQYF. The CDR3 nucleotides read TGTGCCGGTGGCAGGGATGTCTCCTACGAGCAGTACTTC.

The chain employs TRBV24-1 and TRBJ2-1; D might be TRBD1 (5 bases). The CDR3 is 14 amino acids. Trimming pared 2 bases from V and 5 bases from J, leaving 9 bases between. The germline CDR1 and CDR2 sequences are KGHDR and SFDVKD. The CDR3 region has the DNA TGTGCCACCAGTGATTCGGCAGGGAACAATGAGCAGTTCTTC. This encodes CATSDSAGNNEQFF.

The CDR3 reads CASSLGLPSGGGTYEQYF. In nucleotides, the CDR3 is TGTGCCAGCAGCTTAGGCCTCCCATCTGGTGGAGGGACCTACGAGCAGTACTTC. The J gene is TRBJ2-7, the V gene TRBV7-6, with D tentatively TRBD2 (6 bases). This CDR3 contains 18 residues. Trimming took 1 base from V and 2 from J, leaving 21 bases between them. Germline CDR1 and CDR2: SGHVS and FNYEAQ. The full variable domain, its missing parts supplied by reference TRBV7-6 and TRBJ2-7, is GAGVSQSPRYKVTKRGQDVALRCDPISGHVSLYWYRQALGQGPEFLTYFNYEAQQDKSGLPNDRFSAERPEGSISTLTIQRTEQRDSAMYRCASSLGLPSGGGTYEQYFGPGTRLTVT.

V gene TRBV3-1 (or the pseudogene TRBV3-2) combines with J gene TRBJ1-6, with D perhaps matching TRBD1 (6 bases). Germline loops: CDR1 LGHDT, CDR2 YNNKEL (reference sequence). The V end lost 6 bases, the J end lost 2 bases, and 11 bases lay between the germline ends. The CDR3 consists of 15 residues. In nucleotides, the CDR3 is TGTGCCAGCAGACAGGGTTTCACCTATAATTCACCCCTCCACTTT. This translates into CASRQGFTYNSPLHF.

The gene calls are TRBV19 and TRBJ2-1; 7 bases align to TRBD2. Germline-derived CDR1 and CDR2 are LNHDA and SQIVND (reference sequence). The CDR3 runs to 15 residues. Trimming at V came to 5 bases and at J to 7 bases, leaving 11 bases not matched to a gene. The CDR3 spells CASSGVAGELNEQFF. CDR3 bases: TGTGCCAGTAGTGGTGTTGCGGGAGAATTGAATGAGCAGTTCTTC. The full variable domain, rest sourced from reference TRBV19 and TRBJ2-1, is DGGITQSPKYLFRKEGQNVTLSCEQNLNHDAMYWYRQDPGQGLRLIYYSQIVNDFQKGDIAEGYSVSREKKESFPLTVTSAQKNPTAFYLCASSGVAGELNEQFFGPGTRLTVL.

This chain uses TRBV6-1 with TRBJ2-3, with a weak D call TRBD2 (6 bases). V dropped 4 bases and J dropped 0 bases, with 20 bases sitting between them. Germline V lookup: CDR1 MNHNS, CDR2 SASEGT. CDR3 length equals 18 residues. The CDR3 here is CASSVYHGLASSTDTQYF. In DNA, the CDR3 is TGTGCCAGCAGTGTCTACCATGGGCTAGCGTCTAGCACAGATACGCAGTATTTT.

This rearrangement joins TRBV5-4 to TRBJ2-5; 14 nucleotides align to TRBD2. The V and J ends lost 5 bases and 7 bases, in that order; junction bases with no gene match: 13. The CDR3 length is 17 residues. CDR1 and CDR2 (germline): SGHNT, YYREEE (reference sequence). The CDR3 coding sequence is TGTGCCAGCAGTTTACGACTAGCGGGAGGGCCAAAGGGGACCCAGTACTTC. This codes for CASSLRLAGGPKGTQYF.

J is TRBJ2-2 and V is TRBV7-9; TRBD2 is a possible D gene (5 bases). Germline CDR1 is SEHNR and CDR2 is FQNEAQ (reference sequence). V was pared by 4 bases and J by 2 bases, with 8 bases between. This CDR3 is built from 14 residues. In nucleotides, the CDR3 is TGTGCCAGCAGCTCGGACTCTAACACCGGGGAGCTGTTTTTT. Translating it yields CASSSDSNTGELFF.

The chain uses TRBV5-1 and TRBJ1-5, with a possible D match to TRBD1 (5 bases). This CDR3 contains 17 residues. Germline CDR1 SGHRS, CDR2 YFSETQ. V was clipped by 0 bases and J by 0 bases, with 13 bases between them. DNA for the CDR3: TGCGCCAGCAGCTTGGCAAAGACAGATGATAGCAATCAGCCCCAGCATTTT. Translated, it gives CASSLAKTDDSNQPQHF.

The V and J genes are TRBV3-1 (or the pseudogene TRBV3-2) and TRBJ2-7, with D possibly TRBD1 on 6 matching bases. The CDR3 covers 15 residues. Germline V gives CDR1 LGHDT, CDR2 YNNKEL (reference sequence). Deletions cut 3 bases from V and 0 bases from J, with 12 bases between. This CDR3 reads CASSQPGHGSYEQYF. Here the CDR3 DNA reads TGTGCCAGCAGCCAGCCGGGACACGGCTCCTACGAGCAGTACTTC.

V and J are TRBV19 and TRBJ2-3; weak D call: TRBD2 (6 bases). CDR1 is LNHDA, CDR2 SQIVND, per germline (reference sequence). Trimming removed 6 bases at V and 2 bases at J, with 18 bases between. This CDR3 comprises 16 residues. The DNA of the CDR3 is TGTGCCAGTAGGCGCCTCGGGGGAACTTACACAGATACGCAGTATTTT. Translated, it gives CASRRLGGTYTDTQYF.

The CDR3, as DNA: TGTGCCAGCAGTGACTACAGGGGGCTGGAAACTGAAGCTTTCTTT. Amino acid sequence: CASSDYRGLETEAFF. This chain connects TRBV28 to TRBJ1-1, with 9 bases aligning to TRBD1. J was trimmed by 5 bases and V by 5 bases; bases with no gene match: 9. From germline, CDR1 is MDHEN and CDR2 SYDVKM. This CDR3 has 15 residues.

J is TRBJ1-1 and V is TRBV11-1; D perhaps matches TRBD1 (5 bases). Germline values: CDR1 SGHAT, CDR2 FQDESV (reference sequence). V dropped 4 bases and J dropped 6 bases, with 15 bases sitting between them. The CDR3 consists of 14 residues. The CDR3 region has the DNA TGTGCCAGCAGCTATCGGTTCGGGGGTTCTGAAGCTTTCTTT. Residues: CASSYRFGGSEAFF.

A few counts support this clone. The chain has TRBV18 and TRBJ1-5; 9 positions agree with TRBD1. Germline V lookup: CDR1 KGHSH, CDR2 LQKENI. Trimming removed 3 bases from V and 2 bases from J; junction bases left unmatched: 2. CDR3 length equals 15 residues. CDR3 region: CASSPDRGGNQPQHF. CDR3 in DNA: TGTGCCAGCTCACCGGACAGGGGTGGCAATCAGCCCCAGCATTTT.